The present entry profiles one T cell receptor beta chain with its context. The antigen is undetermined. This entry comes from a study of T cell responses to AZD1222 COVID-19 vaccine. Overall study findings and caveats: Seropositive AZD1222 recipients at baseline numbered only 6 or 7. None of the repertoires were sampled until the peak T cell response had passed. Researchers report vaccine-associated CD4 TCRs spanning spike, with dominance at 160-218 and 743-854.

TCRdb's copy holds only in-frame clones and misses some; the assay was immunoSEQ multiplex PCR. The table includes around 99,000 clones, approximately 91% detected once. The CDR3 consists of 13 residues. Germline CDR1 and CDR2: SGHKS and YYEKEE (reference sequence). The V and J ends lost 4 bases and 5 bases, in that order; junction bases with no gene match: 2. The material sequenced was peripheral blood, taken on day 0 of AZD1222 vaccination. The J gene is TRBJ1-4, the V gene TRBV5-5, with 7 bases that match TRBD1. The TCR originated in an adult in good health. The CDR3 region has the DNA TGTGCCAGCAGCAGGGGGCCCAATGAAAAACTGTTTTTT. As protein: CASSRGPNEKLFF.